Below are 8 T cell receptor beta chains sequenced from a single sample in a study of vaccination and CD4 T cells after COVID-19. Oncomine TCR Beta short-read sequencing was applied to DNA from cultured CD4+ T cells. MiXCR was run by TCRdb on the PCR reads, yielding one entry per CDR3 protein. The table records more than 10,000 distinct CDR3 sequences, 61% of them present only once. Which antigens these TCRs recognize remains unknown. Regarding treatment: roughly nine-day PBMC culture with coronavirus spike peptide pools or control peptides (ViraFEST assay). The source material was CD4+ T cells from blood, cultured in vitro. These receptors all stem from a human donor who had recovered from COVID-19.

This clonotype appeared a few times. V is TRBV20-1 and J is TRBJ2-6, with D unresolved. Deletions cut 6 bases from V and 0 bases from J, with 15 bases between. The CDR3 is 16 amino acids. Germline V CDR1 and CDR2: DFQATT, SNEGSKA (reference sequence). CDR3 nucleotide sequence: TGCAGTGCGGGTAGGAATGGGGACTCTGGGGCCAACGTCCTGACTTTC. It codes for CSAGRNGDSGANVLTF.

Sample share makes this clonotype large. The chain combines TRBV7-2 with TRBJ1-2; weak D call: TRBD1 (5 bases). Trimming pared 5 bases from V and 6 bases from J, leaving 13 bases between. The CDR3 runs to 13 residues. The V gene's germline CDR1 is SGHTA and CDR2 FQGNSA. The CDR3, as DNA: TGTGCCAGCAGCCAACAGAGGGACCATGGCTACACCTTC. Its protein is CASSQQRDHGYTF.

V is TRBV19 and J is TRBJ2-3, with TRBD2 identical over 9 bases. The CDR3 runs to 13 residues. The V and J ends lost 4 bases and 8 bases, in that order; junction bases with no gene match: 4. CDR1 is LNHDA, CDR2 SQIVND, per germline (reference sequence). In DNA form, the CDR3 reads TGTGCCAGTAGTAGCGGGAGGGTAGGTACGCAGTATTTT. It yields the protein CASSSGRVGTQYF.

The rearrangement links TRBV5-1 to TRBJ1-1; 7 nucleotides agree with TRBD1. This CDR3 spans 15 amino acids. V shed 1 base, J shed 4 bases, and the junction held 7 bases outside the gene matches. In germline, CDR1 is SGHRS, CDR2 YFSETQ. This chain's CDR3 is CASSLKGAPGTEAFF. The DNA of the CDR3 is TGCGCCAGCAGCTTGAAGGGGGCGCCCGGCACTGAAGCTTTCTTT.

The chain carries TRBV7-9 and TRBJ2-7; D not certain. V was cut by 6 bases and J by 5 bases, with 11 bases left in between. The V gene's germline CDR1 is SEHNR and CDR2 FQNEAQ (reference sequence). The CDR3 covers 12 residues. The CDR3 region is CASRRKNHEQYF. The CDR3 coding sequence is TGTGCCAGCAGGCGGAAAAACCACGAGCAGTACTTC.

This sequence joins TRBV21-1 and TRBJ1-1; the DNA was not used to check the table's D call, TRBD1. TRBV21-1 is annotated as a pseudogene. CDR3 length equals 17 residues. The CDR3 region has the DNA TGTGCCAGCAGCATAGAGGTCGAGACAGAGGACAGCACTGAAGCTTTCTTT. It codes for CASSIEVETEDSTEAFF.

There are a few counts of this clonotype. The chain has TRBV20-1 and TRBJ2-3; D tentatively fits TRBD1 or TRBD2 (5 bases each). V lost 5 bases and J 6 bases, leaving 15 bases between the germline ends. This CDR3 spans 13 amino acids. The germline V gene has CDR1 DFQATT and CDR2 SNEGSKA (reference sequence). CDR3 DNA sequence: TGCAGTGCTCGAGGACTCTCAGGGGATACGCAGTATTTT. Translation: CSARGLSGDTQYF.

The chain combines TRBV20-1 with TRBJ1-5; D is unclear. The CDR3 sequence is 13 residues long. Deletions cut 2 bases from V and 2 bases from J, with 7 bases between. CDR1 and CDR2 (germline): DFQATT, SNEGSKA (reference sequence). The CDR3, as DNA: TGCAGTGCTAGAAGGTCCGGCAATCAGCCCCAGCATTTT. As protein: CSARRSGNQPQHF.